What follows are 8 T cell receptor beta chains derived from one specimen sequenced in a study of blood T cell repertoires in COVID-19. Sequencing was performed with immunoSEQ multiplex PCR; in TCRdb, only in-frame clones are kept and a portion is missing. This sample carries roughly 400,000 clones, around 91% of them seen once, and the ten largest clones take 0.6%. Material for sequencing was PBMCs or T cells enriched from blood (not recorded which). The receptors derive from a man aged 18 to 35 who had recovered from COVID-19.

The chain's CDR3 is CASSLLAGAEQYF. CDR3 nucleotides: TGTGCCAGCAGCTTACTAGCGGGGGCCGAGCAGTACTTC. This chain joins TRBV5-5 and TRBJ2-7; 11 positions agree with TRBD2. This CDR3 comprises 13 residues. V lost 2 bases, J lost 6 bases, and 1 base stayed unmatched. Germline loops: CDR1 SGHKS, CDR2 YYEKEE (reference sequence).

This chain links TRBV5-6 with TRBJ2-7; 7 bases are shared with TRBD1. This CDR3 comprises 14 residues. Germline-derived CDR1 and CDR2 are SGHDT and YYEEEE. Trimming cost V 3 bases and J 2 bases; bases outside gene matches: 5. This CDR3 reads CASSWADRPYEQYF. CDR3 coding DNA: TGTGCCAGCAGCTGGGCGGACAGGCCCTACGAGCAGTACTTC.

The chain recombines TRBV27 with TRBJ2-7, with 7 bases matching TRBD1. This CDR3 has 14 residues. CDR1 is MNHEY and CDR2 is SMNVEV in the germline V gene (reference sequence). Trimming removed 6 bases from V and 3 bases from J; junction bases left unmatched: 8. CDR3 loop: CASSSGTAYYEQYF. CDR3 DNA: TGTGCCAGCAGCTCCGGGACAGCCTACTACGAGCAGTACTTC.

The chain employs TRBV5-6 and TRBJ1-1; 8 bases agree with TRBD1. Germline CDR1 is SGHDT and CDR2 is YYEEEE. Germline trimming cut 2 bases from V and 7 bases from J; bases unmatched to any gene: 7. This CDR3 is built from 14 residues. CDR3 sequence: CASSFGQGPGEAFF. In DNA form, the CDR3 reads TGTGCCAGCAGCTTCGGACAGGGCCCAGGTGAAGCTTTCTTT.

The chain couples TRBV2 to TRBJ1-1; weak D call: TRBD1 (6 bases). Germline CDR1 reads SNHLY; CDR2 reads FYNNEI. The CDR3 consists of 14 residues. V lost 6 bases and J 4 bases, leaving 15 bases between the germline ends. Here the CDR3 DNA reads TGTGCCAGCAGCCCTGCTGGGGGCCCCACTGAAGCTTTCTTT. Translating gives CASSPAGGPTEAFF.

The CDR3 bases are TGTGCCACCAGCAGAAGCGGGACAGGGTATCTCGACGAGCAGTACTTC. This sequence encodes CATSRSGTGYLDEQYF. The genes are TRBV15 and TRBJ2-7, with 9 bases identical to TRBD1. The germline V gene encodes CDR1 LNHNV and CDR2 YYDKDF (reference sequence). The CDR3 covers 16 residues. Trimming cost V 2 bases and J 5 bases; bases outside gene matches: 10.

CDR3 coding DNA: TGTGCCTGGAGCCTGGGGGACAGGCGGAATGAAAAACTGTTTTTT. Its translation is CAWSLGDRRNEKLFF. The chain recombines TRBV30 with TRBJ1-4; 8 positions match TRBD1. J lost 5 bases, V lost 3 bases, and 8 bases had no gene match. Germline V gene sequence: CDR1 GTSNPN, CDR2 SVGIG (reference sequence). CDR3 length equals 15 residues.

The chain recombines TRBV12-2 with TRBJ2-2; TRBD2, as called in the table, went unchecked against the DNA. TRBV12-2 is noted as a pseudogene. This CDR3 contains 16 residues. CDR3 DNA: TGTGCAAGTCGCCCGCCCCCAGCGGGGTGGGGCGGGGAGCTGTTTTTT. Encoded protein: CASRPPPAGWGGELFF.